The 8 T cell receptor delta chains in this list originate from one sample, sequenced in a study of Vδ1+ human thymocytes. Findings of the study overall: Thymic TRG and TRD repertoires appeared highly polyclonal.

Extracted RNA was reverse transcribed into cDNA. Pooled V-gene forward primers with one constant-region reverse primer generated the CDR3 amplicons by multiplex PCR. TCRdb re-identified clones in the multiplex PCR reads via CATT. Of roughly 56,000 delta-chain clones listed, approximately 16% are singletons. Their antigen targets remain unknown. Sample: Vdelta1+ gamma-delta thymocytes from the thymus. Subset defined: FACS-sorted CD3+ TCRalphabeta- TCRVdelta1+ TCRVdelta2- thymocytes. The receptor set was obtained from a girl less than two years old who had congenital heart surgery.

This clone was seen only a few times. J is TRDJ1 and V is TRDV1; D might be TRDD2 or TRDD3, each matching 5 bases. The CDR3 totals 19 residues. In germline, CDR1 is TSWWSYY, CDR2 QGS. The V and J ends lost 4 bases and 0 bases respectively, with 24 bases between them. CDR3 amino acids: CALGGPFVIRGSDTDKLIF. CDR3 bases: TGTGCTCTTGGGGGACCCTTCGTTATCAGGGGGTCAGACACCGATAAACTCATCTTT.

This rearrangement joins TRDV1 to TRDJ1; 12 positions agree with TRDD3. The CDR3 is made up of 17 amino acids. Trimming removed 4 bases from V and 3 bases from J; junction bases left unmatched: 9. Germline V gene data show CDR1 as TSWWSYY and CDR2 as QGS. CDR3 nucleotide sequence: TGTGCTCTTGGGGGCCGACTGGGGGATACCGGGGCCGATAAACTCATCTTT. Its protein is CALGGRLGDTGADKLIF.

This clone has only a few counts. Its ends do not fully match the called genes, so a read error is possible. J is TRDJ1 and V is TRDV2, with D perhaps TRDD2 or TRDD3 (6 bases each). The germline V gene encodes CDR1 GEAIGNYY and CDR2 EKD. CDR3 length: 17 amino acids. The CDR3 nucleotides read TGTGCCTGTGACCCTTCCCGGGGGAGTACTGGGACCGATAAACTCACCTTT. Its translation: CACDPSRGSTGTDKLTF.

V gene TRDV1 combines with J gene TRDJ1; a possible D gene is TRDD2 (5 bases). The CDR3 runs 18 residues. The V and J ends lost 2 bases and 1 base respectively, with 20 bases between them. The germline gives CDR1 TSWWSYY, CDR2 QGS. The CDR3 loop is CALGEISSTVRGTDKLIF. CDR3 bases: TGTGCTCTTGGGGAAATTTCCTCAACCGTTCGGGGCACCGATAAACTCATCTTT.

This clone has just a few counts. Other DNA variants within this sample encode the same CDR3. This rearrangement joins TRDV1 to TRDJ1; D perhaps matches TRDD3 (10 bases). Germline values: CDR1 TSWWSYY, CDR2 QGS. Trimming pared 3 bases from V and 0 bases from J, leaving 29 bases between. This CDR3 spans 21 amino acids. In DNA, the CDR3 is TGTGCTCTTGGGGAGCCACCTTCCTACAGTGGGGGATACTTGTACACCGATAAACTCATCTTT. Encoded protein: CALGEPPSYSGGYLYTDKLIF.

This clone was found a few times. The chain is built from TRDV1 and TRDJ1; no reliable D call. The CDR3 totals 16 residues. Germline lookup yields CDR1 TSWWSYY and CDR2 QGS. The germline V and J ends were trimmed by 0 bases and 1 base, with 12 bases remaining between them. The CDR3 loop is CALGELGFYGTDKLIF. The CDR3 region has the DNA TGTGCTCTTGGGGAACTAGGATTCTACGGCACCGATAAACTCATCTTT.

This clone was detected only a few times. This chain connects TRDV1 to TRDJ1, with D unresolved. The length of the CDR3 is 21 residues. The ends were cut back, 1 base at V and 0 bases at J, with 27 bases in the middle. CDR1 and CDR2 (germline): TSWWSYY, QGS. CDR3: CALGERKPPWAYPHYTDKLIF. The CDR3, as DNA: TGTGCTCTTGGGGAACGAAAGCCTCCTTGGGCGTATCCCCATTACACCGATAAACTCATCTTT.

This clone has a handful of counts. The chain carries TRDV1 and TRDJ1; 8 nucleotides align to TRDD3. Germline lookup yields CDR1 TSWWSYY and CDR2 QGS. V lost 4 bases to trimming and J lost 3 bases; unmatched junction nucleotides: 25. CDR3 length equals 21 residues. In DNA, the CDR3 is TGTGCTCTTGGGGGCGGCCTTCCCCATTCCCCATTTACTGGGGGGCCCGATAAACTCATCTTT. Its translation is CALGGGLPHSPFTGGPDKLIF.